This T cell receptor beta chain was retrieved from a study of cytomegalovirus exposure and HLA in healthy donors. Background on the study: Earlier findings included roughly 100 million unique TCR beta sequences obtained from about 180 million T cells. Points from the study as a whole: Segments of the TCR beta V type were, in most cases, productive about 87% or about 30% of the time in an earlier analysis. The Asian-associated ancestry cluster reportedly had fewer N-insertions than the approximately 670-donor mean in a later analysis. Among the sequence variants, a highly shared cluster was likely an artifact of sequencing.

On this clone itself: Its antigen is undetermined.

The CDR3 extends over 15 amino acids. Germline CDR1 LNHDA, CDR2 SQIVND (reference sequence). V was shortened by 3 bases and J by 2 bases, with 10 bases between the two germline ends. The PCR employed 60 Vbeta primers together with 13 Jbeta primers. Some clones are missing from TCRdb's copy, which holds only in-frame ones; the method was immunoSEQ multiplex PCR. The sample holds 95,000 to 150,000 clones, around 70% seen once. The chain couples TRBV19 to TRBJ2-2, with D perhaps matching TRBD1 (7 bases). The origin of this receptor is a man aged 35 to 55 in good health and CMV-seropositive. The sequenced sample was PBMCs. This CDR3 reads CASSIQGGNTGELFF. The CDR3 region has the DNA TGTGCCAGTAGTATCCAGGGGGGAAACACCGGGGAGCTGTTTTTT.